This T cell receptor (beta chain) is drawn from a study of early T cells in non-severe SARS-CoV-2 infection. On the study more broadly: Sequencing targeted bulk RNA from unsorted whole blood, leaving chains unpaired.

General observations from the study: Anti-spike CD8 specificities were favored by VDJdb matching, whose results missed private and CD4 specificities.

Tagging with unique molecular identifiers was applied to individual cDNA molecules. In TCRdb, the 5' RACE reads were re-called with MiXCR into one record per CDR3 protein. The data contain some 28,000 distinct CDR3 sequences, approximately 4.3% of them singletons. Points on this clonotype: What it binds is not known.

CDR1 and CDR2 (germline): SGHVS, FQNEAQ. The V end lost 5 bases, the J end lost 7 bases, and 18 bases lay between the germline ends. This CDR3 region has 15 residues. Sequences were obtained from whole blood. The rearrangement uses TRBV7-8 and TRBJ2-1; D gene ambiguous. This TCR was sampled from an adult who was a healthcare worker with PCR-confirmed SARS-CoV-2 infection or an uninfected control (not recorded which). CDR3 DNA sequence: TGTGCCAGCAGCAGGACGGCGGTCTTGGTTAATGAGCAGTTCTTC. This translates into CASSRTAVLVNEQFF.